This TCR beta chain stems from a study of cytomegalovirus exposure and HLA in healthy donors (dated by TCRdb to 2017 to 2019). Regarding the study in general: In an earlier analysis of 587 of the donors, 276 Gb of sequence data and 90 million to 120 million unique TCR beta sequences from 150 million to 200 million T cells were reported. The later analysis used no new phenotypic data to find candidate immune exposures, relying instead on TCR beta sequences and their occurrence across donors. An early release that covered about 600 HLA-typed donors contained approximately 300 gigabases of sequencing data and tens of millions of unique TCR sequences. Across around 400 genotyped donors of the cohort, an average of roughly 250,000 unique TCR beta nucleotide sequences per donor were sequenced, and around 19% of those sequences were non-productive. A later genetic analysis used genome-wide SNP genotypes for about three fifths of the roughly 700 donors, treating that subset as a discovery cohort. An earlier analysis of a few hundred of the donors applied high-throughput TCR beta sequencing to assess whether each TCR beta V gene segment acted as functional or pseudogenic. Because of strong linkage in the cohort, roughly five DR-DQ haplotypes were treated as single units for association and clustering. In addition to the first cohort of 650 to 750 subjects, a separate validation cohort of 120 different subjects was used. The study aimed to test whether cataloging public T cell receptors could reveal signatures of past pathogen exposure. The T cell repertoires of around 670 subjects were profiled by immunosequencing and related to cytomegalovirus serostatus. Of the approximately 400 genotyped donors, 70% to 90% were placed in the genetic ancestry cluster associated with self-reported Caucasian donors. The number of typed donors differed by locus: 629-630 for A, B, C, DRB1 and DQB1; 500 to 550 for DQA1; about 600 for DPA1; and around 490 for DPB1. Every repertoire in the discovery cohort had been generated on one and the same sequencing platform. Both class I and class II loci were covered by HLA typing, at four-digit resolution. To study patterns of TCR occurrence, a later analysis re-analyzed previously published TCR beta repertoires from 600 to 750 donors and added high-resolution HLA genotyping. To predict cytomegalovirus infection status, the study brought together high-throughput TCR immunosequencing, statistical association of individual TCRs with disease status, and machine learning. Donor age, sex, ethnicity and CMV serostatus were compiled alongside the repertoire data.

In total, just over 650 healthy bone marrow donors made up the cohort. At the time of sampling, every cohort member was nominally healthy, though immune exposures that went unrecorded were likely present. The donor was CMV seropositive and belonged to the group of 250 to 300 seropositive cohort members. Each donor provided a peripheral blood sample, and peripheral blood mononuclear cells were used for TCR beta sequencing. The Qiagen DNeasy Blood Extraction Kit was used to extract genomic DNA from the blood cell samples. Based on the germline V gene, the CDR1 and CDR2 sequences are ENHRY and SYGVKD. The CDR3 runs 14 residues from the cysteine to the phenylalanine. Only the CDR3 portion is preserved as DNA: 42 bases, with reading frame beginning at the first base. The germline ends are 11 bases apart after V is trimmed by 8 bases and J by 1 base. This clone was counted once. The antigen this receptor binds is unknown. The record has no base qualities; no much larger clone is one base away.

The receptor library was made with the immunoSEQ multiplex PCR assay. A mixture of 60 forward primers for TCR Vbeta segments and 13 reverse primers for TCR Jbeta segments was used in the multiplex PCR. The CDR3 region of rearranged TCR beta genes was amplified from genomic DNA by a multiplex PCR assay. On the Illumina HiSeq System, the amplified TCR beta libraries were sequenced as 87-base-pair reads. The authors' analysis ran thus. In a later analysis, roughly 80 million unique TCR beta chains were counted across the 666 repertoires, and roughly 10 million of these chains were shared by at least two donors. Raw reads were error-corrected and collapsed into unique sequences with a nearest-neighbor algorithm that merged closely related sequences to remove PCR and sequencing errors. To assign V, D and J gene segments, CDR3 sequences were aligned to IMGT reference sequences. For a sequence to be retained, a match of at least six nucleotides was required to both a V gene segment and a J gene segment. A rearrangement was called productive if the CDR3 had no stop codons and remained in frame with V and J, and every other rearrangement was called non-productive. CDR3 was defined by IMGT convention, running from the second conserved V-encoded cysteine to the conserved J-encoded phenylalanine. In an earlier analysis of more than 550 of the donors, sequences lacking an unambiguous match to a single V gene segment were excluded. In an earlier analysis of 587 of the donors, a V segment was called functional when productive rearrangements were above 56.7%, and segregating when the standard deviation between donors exceeded 5%. To diagnose cytomegalovirus status from the catalog of TCR beta chain sequences, a statistical classification framework was built. In a later analysis, V and J genes were assigned by comparing TCR nucleotide sequences against IMGT/GENE-DB human TR gene sequences. Using the TCRdist pipeline, a later analysis assigned CDR3 sequences along with most-parsimonious VDJ recombination scenarios. A later analysis defined each TCR beta chain by its CDR3 amino acid sequence plus V-gene family, and excluded reads lacking a unique V-gene family. As a way to deal with suspected cross-contamination and a sequencing artifact, a later analysis dropped over 550 nucleotide sequences that were highly shared and had low generation probability. In a later analysis, a clonal expansion index for each public chain was calculated from normalized within-repertoire ranks of inferred template counts. In a later analysis, generation probabilities were computed with a VDJ recombination model fitted to out-of-frame rearrangements, and the resulting probabilities were checked against IGoR. Hypergeometric tests were used in a later analysis to score TCR-TCR, TCR-HLA and TCR-CMV co-occurrence, with a repertoire-size bias correction applied to the TCR pairs. To estimate false discovery rates, a later analysis permuted the HLA or CMV assignments 20 times. In a later analysis, co-occurring TCRs were grouped using DBSCAN, with TCRdist sequence similarity added in when clustering inside HLA-allele-positive subsets. For co-occurrence clustering, repertoires with fewer than 30,000 or more than 120,000 public chains were excluded, along with about five repertoires with anomalous nucleotide sharing. The source is immuneACCESS, and TCRdb retained only in-frame sequences with V and J called. Part of the clones is not carried over; for the studies checked, unresolved V genes explain less than half of this, and the remainder is unexplained. That table supplies the V and J calls and clone size; D and trimming were determined from the DNA. This sample lists about 140,000 clones; 60% to 85% were detected once. The ten largest clones represent less than 1.5% of the sample.

What the work shows at the level of the full study, not this receptor alone: A further reported finding was that TCR beta sequences accurately predicted the HLA-A and HLA-B alleles for most subjects in the first cohort. A later analysis associated about 16,000 TCR beta sequences with specific HLA alleles at a false discovery rate of 0.05. Because counts were too low, about 18 rarely observed V segments, including chromosome 9 orphons, were left out of the earlier analysis of about 620 of the donors. Correlated functional status among segregating V segments might be attributable to linkage disequilibrium, but an unknown experimental factor could not be ruled out. Strong co-occurrence of HLA alleles, especially DR and DQ, made assigning TCR associations to individual alleles difficult. Most TCR sequences were seen in very few donors, while some public TCRs were found in many individuals. A total of some 180 TCR beta chains were listed by the study as associated with cytomegalovirus. In a later analysis, the rate of TCR association differed among HLA loci, with DRB1 alleles having the most associated TCRs and HLA-C alleles having the fewest. In vitro tests confirmed that a few of the cytomegalovirus-associated TCR beta chains recognize cytomegalovirus antigens. A later genetic analysis reported fewer N-insertions in productive TCRs among donors in an Asian-associated ancestry cluster than the approximately 700-donor mean. V-gene and J-gene trimming of TCR beta chains was associated with a missense DCLRE1C variant in a later genetic analysis, and the association was replicated in an independent cohort. Most CMV-associated TCR beta chains appeared to be HLA-restricted in a later analysis, and the HLA associations seemed to be driven largely by CMV exposure. A group of highly shared sequence variants was considered likely to be a technical artifact of the sequencing pipeline. In an earlier analysis of some 500 of the donors, most TCR beta V segments appeared in productive rearrangements about 87% or about 30% of the time, broadly matching IMGT annotations. This cohort had only TCR beta chains sequenced, and the lack of alpha or paired-chain data limited which features could be detected. Several of the top co-occurrence clusters appeared to be linked to parvovirus B19, influenza, CMV and Epstein-Barr virus, according to a later analysis. In both the original and validation cohorts, the classifier was reported to diagnose cytomegalovirus status with high specificity and sensitivity. It was suggested by the authors that the approach could potentially be generalized to other disease states and immunological phenotypes. Because some donors lacked HLA typing at each locus, the association tests relied only on the typed subset. Compared with equally common non-associated chains, HLA-associated TCR beta chains in a later analysis were more clonally expanded and had lower generation probabilities. Because the 87-base-pair reads could not distinguish some IMGT-functional V segments, including TRBV6-2 and TRBV6-3, those segments were excluded. CMV serostatus was the only immune exposure information available for the cohort. The presence/absence analyses assumed that sequencing depth was roughly uniform across donors, and that assumption may not be true.

The rearrangement combines TRBV10-3 with TRBJ2-2; the best D guess is TRBD1, with 6 bases matching. Sequences were obtained from PBMCs. This clonotype was obtained from a male donor in good health and CMV-seropositive. The sequenced DNA: TGTGCCATCGGCACGGGACAGAACACCGGGGAGCTGTTTTTT. This is translated as CAIGTGQNTGELFF.